The T cell receptor (beta chain) under discussion was sequenced for a study of blood T cell repertoires in COVID-19. Looking at the study overall: Samples came from the United States, Italy and Spain, spanning acute and convalescent COVID-19. From T cells, B-cell-depleted T cells, or PBMCs came the material, which was cDNA or gDNA.

Patients at the Seattle site were enrolled during active infection and followed longitudinally. In the original workflow: Amplification of reference gene primers was used by the study to estimate nucleated cell counts. Sequencing used immunoSEQ multiplex PCR; TCRdb keeps in-frame clones, though not all of them. V, J and clone size are taken as reported in that table, and D and trimming were inferred from the DNA itself. The table has 150,000 or so clones, about 76% seen once. V shed 7 bases, J shed 8 bases, and the junction held 9 bases outside the gene matches. Looked up from germline, CDR1 is ENHRY and CDR2 is SYGVKD. There are 14 residues in the CDR3.

V and J are TRBV10-3 and TRBJ1-4, with 8 bases identical to TRBD1. The TCR was taken from a woman between 70 and 85 years old with COVID-19, enrolled during active disease. Sample: peripheral blood. Here the CDR3 reads CAIKGGRQGEKLFF. In DNA, the CDR3 is TGTGCCATCAAAGGAGGTCGACAGGGGGAAAAACTGTTTTTT.